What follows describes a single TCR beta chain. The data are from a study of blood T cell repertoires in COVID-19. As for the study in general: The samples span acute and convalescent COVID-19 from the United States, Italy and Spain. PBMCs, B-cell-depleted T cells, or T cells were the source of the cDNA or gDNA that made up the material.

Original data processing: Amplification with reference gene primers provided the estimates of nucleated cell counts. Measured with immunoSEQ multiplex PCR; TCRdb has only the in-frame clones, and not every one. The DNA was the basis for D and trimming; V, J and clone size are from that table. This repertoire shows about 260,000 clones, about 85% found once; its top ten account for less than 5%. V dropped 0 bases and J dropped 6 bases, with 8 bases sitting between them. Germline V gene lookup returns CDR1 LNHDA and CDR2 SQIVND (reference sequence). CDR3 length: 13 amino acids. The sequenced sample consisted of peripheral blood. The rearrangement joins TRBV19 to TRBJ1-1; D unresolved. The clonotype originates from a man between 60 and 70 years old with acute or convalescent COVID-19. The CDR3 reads CASSIDMAPEAFF. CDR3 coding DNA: TGTGCCAGTAGTATAGATATGGCTCCTGAAGCTTTCTTT.